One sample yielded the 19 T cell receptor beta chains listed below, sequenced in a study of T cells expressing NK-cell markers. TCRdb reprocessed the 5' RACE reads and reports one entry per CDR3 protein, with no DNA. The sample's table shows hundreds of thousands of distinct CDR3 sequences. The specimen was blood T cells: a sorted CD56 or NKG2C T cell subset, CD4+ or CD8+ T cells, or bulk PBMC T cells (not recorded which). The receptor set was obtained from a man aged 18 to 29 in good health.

The CDR3 here is CAIGLNPSSYNEQFF. The chain combines TRBV10-3 with TRBJ2-1. CDR3 size: 15 residues. CDR1 is ENHRY and CDR2 is SYGVKD in the germline V gene.

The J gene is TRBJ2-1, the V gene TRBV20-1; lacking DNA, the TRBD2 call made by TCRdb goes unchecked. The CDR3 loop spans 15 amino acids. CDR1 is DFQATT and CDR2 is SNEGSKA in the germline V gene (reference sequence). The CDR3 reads CSASEMGLSLYEQFF.

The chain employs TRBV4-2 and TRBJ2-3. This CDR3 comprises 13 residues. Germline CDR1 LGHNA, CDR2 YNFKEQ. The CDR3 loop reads CASSQRTGDTQYF.

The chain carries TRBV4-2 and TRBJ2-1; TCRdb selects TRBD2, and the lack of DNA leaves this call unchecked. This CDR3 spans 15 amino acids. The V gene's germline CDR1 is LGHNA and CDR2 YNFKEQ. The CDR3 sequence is CASSQDLTSGSPLFF.

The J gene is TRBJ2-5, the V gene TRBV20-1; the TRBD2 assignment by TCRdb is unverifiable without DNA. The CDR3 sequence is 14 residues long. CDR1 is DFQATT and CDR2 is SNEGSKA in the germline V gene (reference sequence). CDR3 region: CSASSGLAGASQYF.

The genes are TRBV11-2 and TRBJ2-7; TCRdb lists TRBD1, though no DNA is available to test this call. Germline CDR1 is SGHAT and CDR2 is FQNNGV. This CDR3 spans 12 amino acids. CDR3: CASSLHPVEQYF.

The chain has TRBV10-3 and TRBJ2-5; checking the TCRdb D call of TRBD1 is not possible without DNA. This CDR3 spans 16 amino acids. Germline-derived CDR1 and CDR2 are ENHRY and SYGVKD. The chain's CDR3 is CAISRRTGGLGETQYF.

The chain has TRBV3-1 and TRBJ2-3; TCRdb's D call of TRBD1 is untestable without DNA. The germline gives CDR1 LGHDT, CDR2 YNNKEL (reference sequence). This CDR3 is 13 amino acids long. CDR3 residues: CASSQGIRDSQYF.

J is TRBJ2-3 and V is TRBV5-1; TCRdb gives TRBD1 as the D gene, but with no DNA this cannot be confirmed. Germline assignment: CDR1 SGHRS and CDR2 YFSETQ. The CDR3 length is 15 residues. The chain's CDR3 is CASSLWGQGRDTQYF.

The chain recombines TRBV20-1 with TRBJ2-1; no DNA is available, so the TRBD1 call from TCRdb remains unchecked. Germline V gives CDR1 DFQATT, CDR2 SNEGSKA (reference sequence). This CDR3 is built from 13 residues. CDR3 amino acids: CSAIGQGLNEQFF.

This CDR3 reads CASSLAQVTGELFF. This rearrangement joins TRBV12-3 or TRBV12-4 to TRBJ2-2. The CDR3 is made up of 14 amino acids.

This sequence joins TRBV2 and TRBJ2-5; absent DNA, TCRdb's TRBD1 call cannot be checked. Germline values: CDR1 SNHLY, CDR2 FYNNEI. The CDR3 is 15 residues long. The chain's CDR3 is CASSDPGQGTETQYF.

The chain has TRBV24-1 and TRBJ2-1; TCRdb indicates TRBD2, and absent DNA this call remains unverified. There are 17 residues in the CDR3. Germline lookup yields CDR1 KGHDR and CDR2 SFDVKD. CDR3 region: CATSESTSGTTYNEQFF.

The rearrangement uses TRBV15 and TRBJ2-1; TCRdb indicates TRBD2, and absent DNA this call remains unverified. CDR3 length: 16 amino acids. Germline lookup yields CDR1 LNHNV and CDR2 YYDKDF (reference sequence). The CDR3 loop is CATSTQSPGGSGEQFF.

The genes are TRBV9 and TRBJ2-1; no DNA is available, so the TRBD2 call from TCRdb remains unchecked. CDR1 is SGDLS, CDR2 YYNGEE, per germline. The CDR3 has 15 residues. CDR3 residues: CASSVYGGTYNEQFF.

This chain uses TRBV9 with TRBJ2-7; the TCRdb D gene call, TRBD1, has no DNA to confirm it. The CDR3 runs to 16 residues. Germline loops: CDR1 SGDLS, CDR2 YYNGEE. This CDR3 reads CASSVGLGQNFDEQYF.

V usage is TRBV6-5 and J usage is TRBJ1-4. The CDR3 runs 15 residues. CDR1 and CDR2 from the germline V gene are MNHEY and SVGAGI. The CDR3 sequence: CASGGRGGANEKLFF.

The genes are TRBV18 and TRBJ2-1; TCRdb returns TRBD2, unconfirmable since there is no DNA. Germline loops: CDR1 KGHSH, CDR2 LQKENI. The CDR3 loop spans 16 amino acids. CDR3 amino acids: CASSPLSGGHYNEQFF.

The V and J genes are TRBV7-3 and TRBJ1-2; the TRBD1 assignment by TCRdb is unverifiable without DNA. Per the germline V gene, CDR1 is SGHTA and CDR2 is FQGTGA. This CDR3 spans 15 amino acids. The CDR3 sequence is CASSSTGNVNYGYTF.